The clone carrying this T cell receptor (beta chain) was counted at least ten times. The junction does not match germline at one end; this may be a read error. Library construction for TCR beta used iRepertoire HTBI primers and Arm-PCR of CDR3 regions. TCRdb reprocessed the multiplex PCR reads via MiXCR and lists one record per CDR3 protein. The repertoire consists of roughly 520,000 distinct CDR3 sequences, with about 11% occurring once and the leading ten covering over 7%. Looked up from germline, CDR1 is LNHDA and CDR2 is SQIVND (reference sequence). The CDR3 spans 15 residues. The data originate from a study of regulatory T cells in long-lasting Graves disease. Study as a whole: Newly diagnosed Graves' patients took antithyroid drugs under 3 months.

The time point here: newly diagnosed GD, antithyroid drugs for less than 3 months. PBMCs were the source of the RNA used for TCR sequencing. An endocrinology unit in Xi'an, China, supplied the patients. These data also featured in a second study, about T cells in Graves' hyperthyroidism and ophthalmopathy. That study reports: The HTBI primer set was used in a first-round RT-PCR of the TCR CDR3.

This clonotype was sampled from a woman aged 25-40 years with Graves disease. Sequenced material: peripheral blood mononuclear cells (PBMCs), taken at new diagnosis, from a patient treated with antithyroid drugs. The chain couples TRBV19 to TRBJ1-5; no reliable D call. The CDR3 bases are TGTGCCAGTAGCATAGGAGCTGCACGCAATCAGCCCCAGCATTTT. It encodes CASSIGAARNQPQHF.